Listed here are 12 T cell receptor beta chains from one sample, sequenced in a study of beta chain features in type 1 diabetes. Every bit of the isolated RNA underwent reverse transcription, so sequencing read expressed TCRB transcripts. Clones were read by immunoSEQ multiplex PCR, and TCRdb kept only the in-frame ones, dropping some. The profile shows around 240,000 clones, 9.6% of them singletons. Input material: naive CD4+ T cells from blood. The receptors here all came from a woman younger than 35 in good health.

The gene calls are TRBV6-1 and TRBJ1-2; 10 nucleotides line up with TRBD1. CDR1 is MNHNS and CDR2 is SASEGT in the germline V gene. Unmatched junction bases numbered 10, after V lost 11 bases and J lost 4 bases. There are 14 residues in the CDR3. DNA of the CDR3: TGTGCCGCAACTCTGGGGGACAGGGGCTATGGCTACACCTTC. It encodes CAATLGDRGYGYTF.

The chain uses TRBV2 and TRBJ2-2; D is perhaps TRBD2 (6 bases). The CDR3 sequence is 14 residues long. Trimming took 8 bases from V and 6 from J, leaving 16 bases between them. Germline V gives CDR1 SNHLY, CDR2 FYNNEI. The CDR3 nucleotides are TGTGCCAGCGGGGCAGGGAGGCTCTCCGGGGAGCTGTTTTTT. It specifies CASGAGRLSGELFF.

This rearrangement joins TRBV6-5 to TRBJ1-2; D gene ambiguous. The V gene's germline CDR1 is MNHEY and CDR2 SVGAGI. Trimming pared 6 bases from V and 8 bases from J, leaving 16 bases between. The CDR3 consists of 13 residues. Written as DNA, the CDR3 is TGTGCCAGCAGCCACCAGCCCTCCGGGGGCTACACCTTC. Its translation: CASSHQPSGGYTF.

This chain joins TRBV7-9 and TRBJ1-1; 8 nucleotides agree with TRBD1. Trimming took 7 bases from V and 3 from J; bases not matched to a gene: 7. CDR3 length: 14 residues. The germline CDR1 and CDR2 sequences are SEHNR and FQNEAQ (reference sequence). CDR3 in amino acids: CASNSRGRDTEAFF. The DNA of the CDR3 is TGTGCCAGCAACTCCAGGGGGCGGGACACTGAAGCTTTCTTT.

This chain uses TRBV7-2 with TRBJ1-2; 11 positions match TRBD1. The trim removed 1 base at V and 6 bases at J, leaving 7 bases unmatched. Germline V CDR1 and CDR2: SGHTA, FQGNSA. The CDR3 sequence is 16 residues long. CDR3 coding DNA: TGTGCCAGCAGCTTAGGGACAGGGGGCCGTTACGATGGCTACACCTTC. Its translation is CASSLGTGGRYDGYTF.

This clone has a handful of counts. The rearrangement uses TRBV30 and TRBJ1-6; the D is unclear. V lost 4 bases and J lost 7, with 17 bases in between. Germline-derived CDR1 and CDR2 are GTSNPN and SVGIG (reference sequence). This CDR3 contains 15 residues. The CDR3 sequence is CAWKSRGMWNSPLHF. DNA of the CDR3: TGTGCCTGGAAGAGTCGGGGAATGTGGAATTCACCCCTCCACTTT. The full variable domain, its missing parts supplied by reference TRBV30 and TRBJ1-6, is SQTIHQWPATLVQPVGSPLSLECTVEGTSNPNLYWYRQAAGRGLQLLFYSVGIGQISSEVPQNLSASRPQDRQFILSSKKLLLSDSGFYLCAWKSRGMWNSPLHFGNGTRLTVT.

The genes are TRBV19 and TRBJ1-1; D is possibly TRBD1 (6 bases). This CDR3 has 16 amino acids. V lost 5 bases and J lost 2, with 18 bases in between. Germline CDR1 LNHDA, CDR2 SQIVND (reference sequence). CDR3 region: CASSQFSGTPNTEAFF. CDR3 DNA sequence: TGTGCCAGTAGTCAGTTTTCCGGGACACCTAACACTGAAGCTTTCTTT.

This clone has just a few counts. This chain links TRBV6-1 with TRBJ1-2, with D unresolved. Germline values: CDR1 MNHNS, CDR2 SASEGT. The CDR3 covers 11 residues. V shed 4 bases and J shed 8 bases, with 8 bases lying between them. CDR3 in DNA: TGTGCCAGCAGTGTTCCAGGAGGCTACACCTTC. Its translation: CASSVPGGYTF.

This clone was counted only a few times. CDR3 in DNA: TGCGCCAGCAGTTATGGACTAGCGGGGACATACAATGAGCAGTTCTTC. Amino acid sequence: CASSYGLAGTYNEQFF. The chain links TRBV5-1 to TRBJ2-1, with 12 bases identical to TRBD2. The CDR3 is 16 residues long. CDR1 is SGHRS, CDR2 YFSETQ, per germline. After removal of 5 bases from V and 4 bases from J, the junction contained 7 bases not matched to a gene.

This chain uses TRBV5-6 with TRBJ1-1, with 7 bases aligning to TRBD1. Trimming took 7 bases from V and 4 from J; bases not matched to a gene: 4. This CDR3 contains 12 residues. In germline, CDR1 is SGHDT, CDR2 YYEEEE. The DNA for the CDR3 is TGTGCCAGCTCGACAGGGTTCACTGAAGCTTTCTTT. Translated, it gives CASSTGFTEAFF. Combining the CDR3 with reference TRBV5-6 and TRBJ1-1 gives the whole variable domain DAGVTQSPTHLIKTRGQQVTLRCSPKSGHDTVSWYQQALGQGPQFIFQYYEEEERQRGNFPDRFSGHQFPNYSSELNVNALLLGDSALYLCASSTGFTEAFFGQGTRLTVV.

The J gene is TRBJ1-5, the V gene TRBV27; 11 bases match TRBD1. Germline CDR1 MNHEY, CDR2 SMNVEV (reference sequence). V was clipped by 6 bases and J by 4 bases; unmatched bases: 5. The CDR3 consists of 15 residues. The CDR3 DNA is TGTGCCAGCAGACCGGGACAGGGGGTTAATCAGCCCCAGCATTTT. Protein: CASRPGQGVNQPQHF.

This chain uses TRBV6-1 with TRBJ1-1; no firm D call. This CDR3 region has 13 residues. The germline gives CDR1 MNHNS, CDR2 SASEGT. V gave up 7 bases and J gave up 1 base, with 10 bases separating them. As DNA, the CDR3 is TGTGCCAGCACTATTAAGCAGAACACTGAAGCTTTCTTT. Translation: CASTIKQNTEAFF.